This T cell receptor beta chain was recovered during a study of preoperative IRX-2 immunotherapy in early breast cancer. Assay: immunoSEQ multiplex PCR; the TCRdb copy retains only in-frame clones and omits some. The data contain roughly 30,000 clones, around four fifths of them seen just once; the ten biggest clones take up roughly 2.5%. The treatment is: preoperative locoregional IRX-2 cytokine immunotherapy. Preoperative locoregional IRX-2 cytokine immunotherapy was tested in the phase Ib source study. Losses at the gene ends were 6 bases for V and 0 bases for J; bases not matched to a gene: 4. The CDR3 is 15 residues long. Germline lookup yields CDR1 LNHDA and CDR2 SQIVND (reference sequence).

The chain carries TRBV19 and TRBJ2-1, with 8 positions matching TRBD1. The sequenced sample was lymph node tissue, obtained from a patient treated with IRX-2 immunotherapy. This clonotype was obtained from a human donor with breast cancer. CDR3 nucleotide sequence: TGTGCCAGTAGGTCCGGGACAGGCTCCTACAATGAGCAGTTCTTC. Amino acids: CASRSGTGSYNEQFF.